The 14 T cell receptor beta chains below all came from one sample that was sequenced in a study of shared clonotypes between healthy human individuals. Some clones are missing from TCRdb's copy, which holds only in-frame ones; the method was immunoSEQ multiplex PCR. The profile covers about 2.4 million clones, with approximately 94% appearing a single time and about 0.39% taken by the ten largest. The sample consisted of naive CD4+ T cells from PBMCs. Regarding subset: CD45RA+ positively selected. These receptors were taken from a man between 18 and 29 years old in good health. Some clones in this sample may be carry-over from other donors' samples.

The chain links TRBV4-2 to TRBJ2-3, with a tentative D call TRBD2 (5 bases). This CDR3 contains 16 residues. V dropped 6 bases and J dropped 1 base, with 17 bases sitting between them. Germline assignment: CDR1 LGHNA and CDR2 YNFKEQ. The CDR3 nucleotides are TGTGCCAGCAGTCGGGATGGACTCCTGGGCACAGATACGCAGTATTTT. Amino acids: CASSRDGLLGTDTQYF.

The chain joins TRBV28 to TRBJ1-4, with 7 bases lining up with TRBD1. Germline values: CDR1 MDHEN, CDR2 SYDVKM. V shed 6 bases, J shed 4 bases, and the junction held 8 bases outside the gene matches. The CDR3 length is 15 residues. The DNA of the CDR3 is TGTGCCAGCAGGGCCCTAGGGGGCGGTAATGAAAAACTGTTTTTT. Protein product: CASRALGGGNEKLFF.

In nucleotides, the CDR3 is TGTGCCAGCAGCTTAATGGGGACAGAACAAGAGACCCAGTACTTC. It specifies CASSLMGTEQETQYF. The chain couples TRBV7-2 to TRBJ2-5; 7 nucleotides agree with TRBD1. The CDR3 spans 15 residues. The V segment lost 2 bases and the J segment 2 bases; nucleotides outside the gene matches: 5. Germline CDR1 reads SGHTA; CDR2 reads FQGNSA.

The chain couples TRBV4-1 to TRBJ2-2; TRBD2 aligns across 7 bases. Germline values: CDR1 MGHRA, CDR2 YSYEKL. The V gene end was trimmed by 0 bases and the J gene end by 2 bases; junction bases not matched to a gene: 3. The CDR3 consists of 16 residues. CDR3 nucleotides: TGCGCCAGCAGCCAAGAAAGCGGGATCAACACCGGGGAGCTGTTTTTT. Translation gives CASSQESGINTGELFF.

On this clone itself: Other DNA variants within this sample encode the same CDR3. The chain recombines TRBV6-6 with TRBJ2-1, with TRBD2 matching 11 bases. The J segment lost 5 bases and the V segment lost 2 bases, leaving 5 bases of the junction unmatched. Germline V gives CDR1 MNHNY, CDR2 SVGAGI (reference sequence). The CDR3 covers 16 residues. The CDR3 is CASSYPTSGSHNEQFF. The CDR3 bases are TGTGCCAGCAGTTACCCAACTAGCGGGAGCCACAATGAGCAGTTCTTC.

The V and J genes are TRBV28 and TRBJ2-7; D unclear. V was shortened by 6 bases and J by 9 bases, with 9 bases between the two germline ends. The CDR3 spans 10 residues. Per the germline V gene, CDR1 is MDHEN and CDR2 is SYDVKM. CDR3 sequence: CASRGFVQYF. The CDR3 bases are TGTGCCAGCAGGGGGTTTGTGCAGTACTTC.

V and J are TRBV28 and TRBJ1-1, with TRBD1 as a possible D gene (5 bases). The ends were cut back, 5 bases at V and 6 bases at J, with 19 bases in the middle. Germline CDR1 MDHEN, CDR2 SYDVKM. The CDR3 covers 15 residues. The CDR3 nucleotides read TGTGCCAGCAGTAAACGGGGGGGTCGCTGGTCTGAAGCTTTCTTT. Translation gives CASSKRGGRWSEAFF.

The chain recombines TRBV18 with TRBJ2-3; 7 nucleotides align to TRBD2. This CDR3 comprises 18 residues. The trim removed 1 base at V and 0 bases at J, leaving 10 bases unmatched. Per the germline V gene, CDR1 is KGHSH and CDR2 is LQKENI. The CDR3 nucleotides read TGTGCCAGCTCACCACGGGGGATGGCCGGGGGGAGCACAGATACGCAGTATTTT. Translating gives CASSPRGMAGGSTDTQYF.

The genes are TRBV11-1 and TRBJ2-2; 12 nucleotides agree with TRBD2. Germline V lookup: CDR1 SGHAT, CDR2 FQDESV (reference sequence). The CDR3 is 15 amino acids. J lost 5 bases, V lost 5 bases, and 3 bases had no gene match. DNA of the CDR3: TGTGCCAGCAGCCACGGGACTAGCGGGACCGGGGAGCTGTTTTTT. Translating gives CASSHGTSGTGELFF.

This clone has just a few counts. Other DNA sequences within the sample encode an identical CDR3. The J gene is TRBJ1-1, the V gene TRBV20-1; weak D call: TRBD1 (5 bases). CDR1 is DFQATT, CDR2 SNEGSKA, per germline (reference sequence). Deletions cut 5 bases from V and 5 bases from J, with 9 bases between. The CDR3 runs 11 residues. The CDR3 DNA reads TGCAGTGCTCCAAGGGGAACTGAAGCTTTCTTT. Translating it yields CSAPRGTEAFF.

In DNA form, the CDR3 reads TGTGCCAGCAGCAAAGCGCAGCCAGGGAACGGGAACACTGAAGCTTTCTTT. Translated, it gives CASSKAQPGNGNTEAFF. The V and J genes are TRBV21-1 and TRBJ1-1; the table names TRBD1, a call not compared with the DNA. TRBV21-1 counts as a pseudogene. CDR3 length: 17 residues.

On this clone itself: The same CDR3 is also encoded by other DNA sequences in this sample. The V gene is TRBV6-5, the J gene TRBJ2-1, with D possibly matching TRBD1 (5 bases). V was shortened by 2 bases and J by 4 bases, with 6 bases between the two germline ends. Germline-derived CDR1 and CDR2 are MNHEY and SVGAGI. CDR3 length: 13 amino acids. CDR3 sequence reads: CASSYDRYNEQFF. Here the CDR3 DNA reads TGTGCCAGCAGTTACGACAGATACAATGAGCAGTTCTTC.

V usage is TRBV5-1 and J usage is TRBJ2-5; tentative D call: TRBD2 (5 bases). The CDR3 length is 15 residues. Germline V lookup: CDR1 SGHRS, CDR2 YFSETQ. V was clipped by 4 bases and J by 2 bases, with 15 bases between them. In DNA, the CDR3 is TGCGCCAGCAGCGCGGCGACCGGGGTTCAAGAGACCCAGTACTTC. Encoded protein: CASSAATGVQETQYF.

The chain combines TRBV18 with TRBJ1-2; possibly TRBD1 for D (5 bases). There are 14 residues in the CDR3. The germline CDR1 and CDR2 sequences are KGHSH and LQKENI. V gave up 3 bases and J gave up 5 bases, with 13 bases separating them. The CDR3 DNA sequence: TGTGCCAGCTCACCGGCCAGGGCATCTTATGGCTACACCTTC. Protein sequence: CASSPARASYGYTF.